Below, one T cell receptor (beta chain) is given with its context. High-throughput TCR beta sequencing covered peripheral CD8+ and CD4+ T cells. Control patients had untreated stable or active relapsing-remitting multiple sclerosis by revised McDonald criteria. In contrast to the negatively isolated CD8+ and CD4+ T cells, TEMRA cells were FACS-enriched. V shed 0 bases and J shed 2 bases, with 15 bases lying between them. Looked up from germline, CDR1 is SGHDT and CDR2 is YYEEEE. There are 17 residues in the CDR3. This sample is drawn from a study of CD8 T cells in Susac syndrome. Reverse transcription used 0.5 to 1 ug RNA and random hexamers. MiXCR, run by TCRdb on the immunoSEQ multiplex PCR reads, gives a single entry per CDR3 protein. The table lists about 300,000 distinct CDR3 sequences, 92% of them singletons, with around 0.07% in the top ten.

Sequencing was performed on CD4+ T cells from PBMCs. The chain combines TRBV5-6 with TRBJ1-5; no firm D call. This clonotype was sampled from a human donor with multiple sclerosis. The CDR3 nucleotides read TGTGCCAGCAGCTTGGCCGGGTCTCCAGAGGGCAATCAGCCCCAGCATTTT. Amino acid sequence: CASSLAGSPEGNQPQHF.